The 9 T cell receptor beta chains below come from one sample, sequenced in a study of beta chain features in type 1 diabetes. Since all of the isolated RNA was reverse transcribed, expressed TCRB transcripts were what got sequenced. Some clones are missing from TCRdb's copy, which holds only in-frame ones; the method was immunoSEQ multiplex PCR. The sample records more than 300,000 clones, over 9.5% being singletons. Specimen: naive CD4+ T cells from blood. The source is a man between 18 and 35 years old in good health.

This clone appeared a few times. The gene calls are TRBV7-6 and TRBJ2-1; 7 nucleotides agree with TRBD2. The CDR3 consists of 13 residues. Germline CDR1 is SGHVS and CDR2 is FNYEAQ. Trimming took 5 bases from V and 12 from J; bases not matched to a gene: 10. CDR3 residues: CASSPLGGVGQFF. Written as DNA, the CDR3 is TGTGCCAGCAGCCCTTTGGGGGGGGTTGGGCAGTTCTTC.

The chain carries TRBV5-4 and TRBJ1-1, with D perhaps matching TRBD1 (6 bases). CDR3 size: 15 residues. Trimming shortened V by 4 bases and J by 3 bases, and 16 bases separated the two germline ends. Per germline, CDR1 SGHNT and CDR2 YYREEE (reference sequence). DNA of the CDR3: TGTGCCAGCAGCCGTACAGGGCGGGGGGACACTGAAGCTTTCTTT. Its translation: CASSRTGRGDTEAFF.

This chain connects TRBV6-1 to TRBJ2-3; D gene uncertain. Trimming took 4 bases from V and 1 from J, leaving 9 bases between them. The germline CDR1 and CDR2 sequences are MNHNS and SASEGT. CDR3 length equals 14 residues. The CDR3 sequence: CASSAYRGTDTQYF. Written as DNA, the CDR3 is TGTGCCAGCAGTGCGTACAGAGGCACAGATACGCAGTATTTT.

This clone was detected only a few times. The J gene is TRBJ1-1, the V gene TRBV30; D unclear. This CDR3 is 12 amino acids long. V was clipped by 1 base and J by 7 bases, with 10 bases between them. Germline V gene sequence: CDR1 GTSNPN, CDR2 SVGIG (reference sequence). The CDR3 DNA reads TGTGCCTGGAGTGAAGGAGGGATTGAAGCTTTCTTT. This gives the protein CAWSEGGIEAFF.

This clone was recorded a few times. The chain uses TRBV11-1 and TRBJ1-1; TRBD1 is a possible D gene (6 bases). V lost 2 bases, J lost 6 bases, and 7 bases lay in between. Germline values: CDR1 SGHAT, CDR2 FQDESV (reference sequence). The CDR3 runs 12 residues. The CDR3 bases are TGTGCCAGCAGCTTATCAGGGGCTGAAGCTTTCTTT. Amino acids: CASSLSGAEAFF.

With regard to this clone: The junction departs from the called germline gene at one end, perhaps through a read error. The V gene is TRBV11-3, the J gene TRBJ1-1; 7 bases map to TRBD1. CDR1 is SGHNT, CDR2 YENEEA, per germline. The CDR3 has 13 residues. CDR3 DNA sequence: TGTGCCAGCAGTTTAGGACAGGACACTGAAGCTTTCTTT. It translates to CASSLGQDTEAFF.

This clone has only a few counts. The J gene is TRBJ2-2, the V gene TRBV4-3; tentatively, D is TRBD2 (6 bases). Trimming removed 2 bases at V and 2 bases at J, with 12 bases between. From germline, CDR1 is LGHNA and CDR2 YSLEER. This CDR3 region has 16 residues. The CDR3 nucleotides are TGCGCCAGCAGCCAACTCGGGACTCCCAACACCGGGGAGCTGTTTTTT. It translates to CASSQLGTPNTGELFF.

J is TRBJ2-3 and V is TRBV23-1, with a possible D match to TRBD1 (7 bases). TRBV23-1 is labeled an ORF, and its function is uncertain. This CDR3 is built from 14 residues. V was clipped by 8 bases and J by 2 bases, with 14 bases between them. CDR3 protein: CASGGTELTDTQYF. The DNA for the CDR3 is TGCGCCAGCGGGGGGACAGAACTCACAGATACGCAGTATTTT.

The rearrangement links TRBV28 to TRBJ2-7; 10 bases map to TRBD2. The V and J ends lost 4 bases and 3 bases, in that order; junction bases with no gene match: 9. There are 16 residues in the CDR3. The germline V gene has CDR1 MDHEN and CDR2 SYDVKM. CDR3 protein: CASSYFGLAGVYEQYF. The CDR3 DNA sequence: TGTGCCAGCAGTTACTTTGGGCTAGCGGGAGTCTACGAGCAGTACTTC. The full variable domain, its missing parts supplied by reference TRBV28 and TRBJ2-7, is DVKVTQSSRYLVKRTGEKVFLECVQDMDHENMFWYRQDPGLGLRLIYFSYDVKMKEKGDIPEGYSVSREKKERFSLILESASTNQTSMYLCASSYFGLAGVYEQYFGPGTRLTVT.